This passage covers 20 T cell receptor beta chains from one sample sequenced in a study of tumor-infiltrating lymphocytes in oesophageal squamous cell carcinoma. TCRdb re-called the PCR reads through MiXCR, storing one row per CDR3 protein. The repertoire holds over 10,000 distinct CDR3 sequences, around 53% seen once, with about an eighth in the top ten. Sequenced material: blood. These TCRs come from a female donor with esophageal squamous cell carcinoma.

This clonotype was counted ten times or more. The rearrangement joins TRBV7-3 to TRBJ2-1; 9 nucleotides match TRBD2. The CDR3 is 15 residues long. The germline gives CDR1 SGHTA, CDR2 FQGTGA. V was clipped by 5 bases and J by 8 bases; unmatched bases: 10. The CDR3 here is CASSLSGRYKDEQFF. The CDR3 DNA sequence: TGTGCCAGCAGCCTAAGCGGGAGGTATAAGGATGAGCAGTTCTTC.

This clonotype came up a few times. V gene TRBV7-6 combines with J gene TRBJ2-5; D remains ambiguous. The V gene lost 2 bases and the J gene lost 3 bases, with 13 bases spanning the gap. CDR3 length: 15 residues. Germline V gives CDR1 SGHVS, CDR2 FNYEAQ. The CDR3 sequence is CASSLSLGREETQYF. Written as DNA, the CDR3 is TGTGCCAGCAGCTTATCTTTGGGCCGCGAAGAGACCCAGTACTTC.

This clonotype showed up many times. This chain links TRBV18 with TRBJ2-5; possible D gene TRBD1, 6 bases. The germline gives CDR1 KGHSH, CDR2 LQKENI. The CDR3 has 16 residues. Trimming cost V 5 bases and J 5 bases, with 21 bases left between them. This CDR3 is CASSSSTDRIGETQYF. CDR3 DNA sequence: TGTGCCAGCTCATCCTCCACCGACAGGATCGGGGAGACCCAGTACTTC.

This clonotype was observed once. CDR3 residues: CASSELATRYYGYTF. CDR3 nucleotide sequence: TGTGCCAGCAGTGAACTGGCCACTCGGTACTATGGCTACACCTTC. The chain combines TRBV6-1 with TRBJ2-5; D ambiguous. The J call may be faulty, since TRBJ1-2 better matches the DNA end. The V gene's germline CDR1 is MNHNS and CDR2 SASEGT. This CDR3 has 15 residues.

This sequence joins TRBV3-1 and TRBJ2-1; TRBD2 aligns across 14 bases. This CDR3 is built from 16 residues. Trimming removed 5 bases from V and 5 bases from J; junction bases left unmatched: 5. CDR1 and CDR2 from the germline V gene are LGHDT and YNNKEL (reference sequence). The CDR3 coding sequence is TGTGCCAGCAGCGGACTAGCGGGAGGCCGAGACAATGAGCAGTTCTTC. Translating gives CASSGLAGGRDNEQFF.

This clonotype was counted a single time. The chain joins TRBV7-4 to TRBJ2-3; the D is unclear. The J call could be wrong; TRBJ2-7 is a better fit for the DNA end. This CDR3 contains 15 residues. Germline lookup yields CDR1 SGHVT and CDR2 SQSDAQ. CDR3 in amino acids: CASSLGSGWVVEQYF. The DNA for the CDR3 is TGTGCCAGCAGCTTAGGTTCGGGCTGGGTTGTCGAGCAGTACTTC.

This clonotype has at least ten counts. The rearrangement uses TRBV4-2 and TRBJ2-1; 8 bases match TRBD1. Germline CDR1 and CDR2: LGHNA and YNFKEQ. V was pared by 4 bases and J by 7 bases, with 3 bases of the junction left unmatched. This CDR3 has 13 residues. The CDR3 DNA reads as TGTGCCAGCAGCCTCCGACAGGGGAATGAGCAGTTCTTC. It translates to CASSLRQGNEQFF.

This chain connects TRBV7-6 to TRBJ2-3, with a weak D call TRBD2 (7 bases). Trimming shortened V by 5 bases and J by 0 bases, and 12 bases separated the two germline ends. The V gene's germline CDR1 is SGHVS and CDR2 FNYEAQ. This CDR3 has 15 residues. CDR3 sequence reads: CASSQGGVSTDTQYF. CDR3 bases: TGTGCCAGCAGCCAAGGGGGGGTAAGCACAGATACGCAGTATTTT.

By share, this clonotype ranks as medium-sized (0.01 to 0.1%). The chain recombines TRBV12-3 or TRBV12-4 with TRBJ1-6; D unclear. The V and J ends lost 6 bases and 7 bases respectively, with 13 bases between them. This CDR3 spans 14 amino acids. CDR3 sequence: CASSHGRTNSPLHF. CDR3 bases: TGTGCCAGCAGCCACGGACGGACCAATTCACCCCTCCACTTT.

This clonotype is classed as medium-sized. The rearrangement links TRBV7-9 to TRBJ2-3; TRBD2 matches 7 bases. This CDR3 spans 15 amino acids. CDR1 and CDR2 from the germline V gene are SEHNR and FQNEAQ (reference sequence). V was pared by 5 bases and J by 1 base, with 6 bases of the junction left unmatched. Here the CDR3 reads CASSPKRERTDTQYF. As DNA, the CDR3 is TGTGCCAGCAGCCCAAAGCGGGAACGCACAGATACGCAGTATTTT.

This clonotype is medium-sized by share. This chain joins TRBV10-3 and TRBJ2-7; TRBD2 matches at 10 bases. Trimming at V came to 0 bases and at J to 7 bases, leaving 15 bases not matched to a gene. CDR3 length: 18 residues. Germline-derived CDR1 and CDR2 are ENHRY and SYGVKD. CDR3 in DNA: TGTGCCATCAGTGAGTCTTTAAGCGGGAGGGCAATAAGAAAAGAGCAGTACTTC. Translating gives CAISESLSGRAIRKEQYF.

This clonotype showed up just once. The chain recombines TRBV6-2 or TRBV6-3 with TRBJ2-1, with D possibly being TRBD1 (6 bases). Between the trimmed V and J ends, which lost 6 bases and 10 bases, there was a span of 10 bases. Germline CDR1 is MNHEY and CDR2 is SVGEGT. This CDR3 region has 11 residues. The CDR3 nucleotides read TGTGCCAGCAGGACCACAGGGGAGCAGTTCTTC. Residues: CASRTTGEQFF.

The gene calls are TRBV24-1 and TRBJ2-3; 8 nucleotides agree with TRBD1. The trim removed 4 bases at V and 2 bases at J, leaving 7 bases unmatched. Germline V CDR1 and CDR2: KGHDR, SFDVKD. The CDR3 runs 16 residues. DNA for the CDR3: TGTGCCACCAGTGACCCGGGACAGGTCAACACAGATACGCAGTATTTT. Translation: CATSDPGQVNTDTQYF.

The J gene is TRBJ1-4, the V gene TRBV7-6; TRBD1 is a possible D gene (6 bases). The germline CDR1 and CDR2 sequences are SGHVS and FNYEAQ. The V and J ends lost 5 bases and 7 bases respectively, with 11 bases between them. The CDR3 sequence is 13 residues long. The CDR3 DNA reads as TGTGCCAGCAGCCCTACCAGGGGTGAAAAACTGTTTTTT. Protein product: CASSPTRGEKLFF.

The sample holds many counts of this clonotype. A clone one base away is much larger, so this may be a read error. CDR3 in amino acids: CASSLASGGALNEQYF. The CDR3 region has the DNA TGCGCCAGCAGCTTGGCTAGCGGGGGGGCCTTGAATGAGCAGTACTTC. J is TRBJ2-7 and V is TRBV5-1; 12 nucleotides align to TRBD2. This CDR3 spans 16 amino acids. V trimming: 0 bases; J trimming: 7 bases; junction bases outside the gene matches: 8. Germline V gene lookup returns CDR1 SGHRS and CDR2 YFSETQ.

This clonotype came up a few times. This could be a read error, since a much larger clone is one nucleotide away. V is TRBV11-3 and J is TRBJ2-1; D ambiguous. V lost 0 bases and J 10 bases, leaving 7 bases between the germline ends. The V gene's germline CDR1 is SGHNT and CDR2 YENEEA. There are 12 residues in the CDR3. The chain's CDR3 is CASSLDQREQFF. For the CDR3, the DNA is TGTGCCAGCAGCTTAGATCAGCGCGAGCAGTTCTTC.

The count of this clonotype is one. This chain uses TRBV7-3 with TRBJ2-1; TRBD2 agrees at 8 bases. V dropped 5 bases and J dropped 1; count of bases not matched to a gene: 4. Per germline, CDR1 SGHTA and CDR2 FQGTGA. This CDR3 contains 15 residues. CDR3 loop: CASSPLAGSYNEQFF. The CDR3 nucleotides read TGTGCCAGCAGCCCCTTAGCGGGGTCCTACAATGAGCAGTTCTTC.

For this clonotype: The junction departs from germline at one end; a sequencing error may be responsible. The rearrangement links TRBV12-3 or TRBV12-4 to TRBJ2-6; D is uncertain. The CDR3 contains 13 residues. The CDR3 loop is CASSLAGRGEAFF. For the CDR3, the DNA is TGTGCCAGCAGTTTAGCTGGGCGAGGTGAAGCTTTCTTC.

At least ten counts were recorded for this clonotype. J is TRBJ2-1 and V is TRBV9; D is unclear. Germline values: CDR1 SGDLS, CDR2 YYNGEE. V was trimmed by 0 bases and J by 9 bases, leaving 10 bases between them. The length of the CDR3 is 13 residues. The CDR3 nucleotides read TGTGCCAGCAGCGTAGTAGCCCAGGCTGAGCAGTTCTTC. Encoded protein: CASSVVAQAEQFF.

CDR3 region: CASSDGLAGGPSSYEQYF. CDR3 in DNA: TGTGCCAGCAGCGATGGACTAGCGGGGGGGCCTAGCTCCTACGAGCAGTACTTC. The gene calls are TRBV11-2 and TRBJ2-1; 15 nucleotides line up with TRBD2. Near its end, the DNA agrees better with TRBJ2-7, so the J call may be wrong. CDR1 and CDR2 from the germline V gene are SGHAT and FQNNGV. This CDR3 contains 18 residues.